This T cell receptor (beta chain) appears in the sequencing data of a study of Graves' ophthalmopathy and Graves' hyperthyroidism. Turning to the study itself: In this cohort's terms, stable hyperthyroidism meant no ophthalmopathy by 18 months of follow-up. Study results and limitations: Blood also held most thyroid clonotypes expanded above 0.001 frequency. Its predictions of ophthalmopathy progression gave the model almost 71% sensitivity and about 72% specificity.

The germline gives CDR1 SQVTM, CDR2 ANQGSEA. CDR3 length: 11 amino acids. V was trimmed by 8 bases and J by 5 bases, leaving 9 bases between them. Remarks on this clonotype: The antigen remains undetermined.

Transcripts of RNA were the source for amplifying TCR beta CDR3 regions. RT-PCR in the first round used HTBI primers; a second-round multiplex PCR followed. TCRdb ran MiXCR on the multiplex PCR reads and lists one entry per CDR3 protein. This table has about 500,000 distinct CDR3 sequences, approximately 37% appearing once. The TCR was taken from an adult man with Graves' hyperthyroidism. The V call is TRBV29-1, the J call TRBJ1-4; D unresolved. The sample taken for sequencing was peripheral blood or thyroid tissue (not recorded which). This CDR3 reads CSSEGNEKLFF. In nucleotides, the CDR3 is TGCAGCAGTGAAGGGAATGAAAAACTGTTTTTT.